One and the same sample provided the 16 T cell receptor beta chains below, sequenced in a study of OX40 agonist ivuxolimab in advanced cancers. The assay was immunoSEQ multiplex PCR, and TCRdb's table has in-frame clones only and misses some. Among roughly 60,000 clones listed, 84% were seen once. This specimen was CD4+ or CD8+ T cells sorted from blood, taken in a trial of the OX40 agonist ivuxolimab. Source of these receptors: an adult with an advanced solid tumor such as melanoma, head and neck, liver or kidney cancer.

The gene calls are TRBV5-1 and TRBJ2-2; 14 bases are shared with TRBD2. J was trimmed by 2 bases and V by 4 bases; bases with no gene match: 4. This CDR3 is 17 amino acids long. Germline V gene sequence: CDR1 SGHRS, CDR2 YFSETQ. The CDR3 sequence is CASSQGLAGANTGELFF. The CDR3 nucleotides are TGCGCCAGCAGCCAGGGACTAGCGGGGGCCAACACCGGGGAGCTGTTTTTT.

The genes are TRBV6-1 and TRBJ1-5, with a tentative D call TRBD1 (5 bases). The CDR3 extends over 12 amino acids. The germline CDR1 and CDR2 sequences are MNHNS and SASEGT. Trimming pared 2 bases from V and 7 bases from J, leaving 6 bases between. The CDR3 nucleotides read TGTGCCAGCAGTGAAAGGGGCCAGCCCCAGCATTTT. Translated, it gives CASSERGQPQHF.

This chain joins TRBV5-5 and TRBJ1-5; D unclear. Germline CDR1 and CDR2: SGHKS and YYEKEE (reference sequence). V was clipped by 6 bases and J by 0 bases, with 16 bases between them. This CDR3 spans 16 amino acids. DNA of the CDR3: TGTGCCAGCACCCTTGGTGGACCGTATAGCAATCAGCCCCAGCATTTT. Translation gives CASTLGGPYSNQPQHF.

This clone was observed a few times. The chain couples TRBV7-9 to TRBJ2-4; 12 bases agree with TRBD2. The length of the CDR3 is 18 residues. Trimming removed 5 bases from V and 1 base from J; junction bases left unmatched: 9. The germline V gene has CDR1 SEHNR and CDR2 FQNEAQ (reference sequence). In nucleotides, the CDR3 is TGTGCCAGCAGCCCACTAGCGGGGGGCGTTGGGGCCAAAAACATTCAGTACTTC. Encoded protein: CASSPLAGGVGAKNIQYF. The complete variable domain, with remaining parts taken from reference TRBV7-9 and TRBJ2-4, reads DTGVSQNPRHKITKRGQNVTFRCDPISEHNRLYWYRQTLGQGPEFLTYFQNEAQLEKSRLLSDRFSAERPKGSFSTLEIQRTEQGDSAMYLCASSPLAGGVGAKNIQYFGAGTRLSVL.

Concerning this clone itself: A far larger clone is a single base away, which makes a read error likely. This CDR3 is also generated by other DNA sequences in the sample. This sequence joins TRBV6-6 and TRBJ2-7; D is undetermined. CDR3 length: 12 residues. With 5 bases removed from V and 4 bases from J, the gap between germline ends came to 9 bases. CDR1 and CDR2 from the germline V gene are MNHNY and SVGAGI (reference sequence). The CDR3 loop reads CASSEAVYEQYF. CDR3 nucleotides: TGTGCCAGCAGTGAGGCCGTATACGAGCAGTACTTC.

This clone has a handful of counts. The chain is built from TRBV6-5 and TRBJ1-5, with D possibly matching TRBD1 (6 bases). This CDR3 contains 14 residues. V was pared by 8 bases and J by 1 base, with 12 bases between. CDR1 and CDR2 from the germline V gene are MNHEY and SVGAGI. This chain's CDR3 is CASGTRGSNQPQHF. CDR3 DNA: TGTGCCAGCGGCACGAGGGGGAGCAATCAGCCCCAGCATTTT.

CDR3 residues: CASSLDRGRNEKLFF. The CDR3 nucleotides are TGTGCCAGCAGTCTCGACAGGGGGCGGAATGAAAAACTGTTTTTT. V and J are TRBV6-6 and TRBJ1-4; 10 bases line up with TRBD1. The CDR3 is 15 amino acids. The V gene's germline CDR1 is MNHNY and CDR2 SVGAGI (reference sequence). J gave up 5 bases and V 5 bases, and 5 bases lay outside the gene matches.

The V and J genes are TRBV7-2 and TRBJ2-7, with 11 bases identical to TRBD1. CDR3 length: 14 amino acids. V lost 5 bases to trimming and J lost 6 bases; unmatched junction nucleotides: 6. The germline V gene has CDR1 SGHTA and CDR2 FQGNSA. The CDR3 loop is CASSKDRGLGEQYF. The CDR3, as DNA: TGTGCCAGCAGCAAGGACAGGGGGCTGGGCGAGCAGTACTTC.

The chain links TRBV25-1 to TRBJ2-1, with 9 bases that match TRBD1. This CDR3 is 15 amino acids long. Germline CDR1 reads MGHDK; CDR2 reads SYGVNS. With 7 bases clipped from V and 9 bases from J, the junction kept 13 bases outside the gene matches. DNA for the CDR3: TGTGCCAGCAAGGGCCGGACAGGGGACGTCGGTGAGCAGTTCTTC. As protein: CASKGRTGDVGEQFF.

The gene calls are TRBV5-1 and TRBJ2-1; the match to TRBD2 covers 10 bases. CDR1 is SGHRS and CDR2 is YFSETQ in the germline V gene. The trim removed 4 bases at V and 6 bases at J, leaving 7 bases unmatched. There are 15 residues in the CDR3. The chain's CDR3 is CASSLTPSGGNEQFF. DNA of the CDR3: TGCGCCAGCAGCCTGACGCCTAGCGGGGGCAATGAGCAGTTCTTC.

The CDR3 DNA reads as TGTGCCAGCTCACCCTCCACGGACAGGGGGATGTATGGCTACACCTTC. Its translation is CASSPSTDRGMYGYTF. The chain joins TRBV18 to TRBJ1-2; TRBD1 agrees at 10 bases. There are 16 residues in the CDR3. The germline gives CDR1 KGHSH, CDR2 LQKENI. The J segment lost 5 bases and the V segment lost 3 bases, leaving 9 bases of the junction unmatched.

The rearrangement links TRBV30 to TRBJ2-6; 7 nucleotides match TRBD1. Trimming took 8 bases from V and 2 from J; bases not matched to a gene: 15. The CDR3 consists of 17 residues. In germline, CDR1 is GTSNPN, CDR2 SVGIG (reference sequence). The CDR3: CAGGQGVLSAGANVLTF. Here the CDR3 DNA reads TGTGCCGGGGGCCAGGGGGTGCTGTCGGCTGGGGCCAACGTCCTGACTTTC.

This clone was seen more than once but under ten times. The chain employs TRBV5-4 and TRBJ2-1; D not resolved. The germline V gene has CDR1 SGHNT and CDR2 YYREEE (reference sequence). The CDR3 length is 13 residues. The V end was cut by 0 bases, the J end by 5 bases, with 6 bases between. CDR3 sequence reads: CASSLGAHNEQFF. Here the CDR3 DNA reads TGTGCCAGCAGCTTGGGCGCGCACAATGAGCAGTTCTTC.

The genes are TRBV19 and TRBJ2-5; weak D call: TRBD1 (5 bases). Germline V gene sequence: CDR1 LNHDA, CDR2 SQIVND (reference sequence). The CDR3 covers 12 residues. The germline V and J ends were trimmed by 10 bases and 1 base, with 10 bases remaining between them. The CDR3 protein is CATSDTQETQYF. CDR3 sequence (DNA): TGTGCCACTTCGGACACCCAAGAGACCCAGTACTTC.

The chain joins TRBV6-1 to TRBJ2-7; 7 nucleotides line up with TRBD1. Trimming cost V 5 bases and J 6 bases; bases outside gene matches: 10. CDR3 size: 14 residues. CDR1 and CDR2 (germline): MNHNS, SASEGT. CDR3 loop: CASSLRQGPGEQYF. DNA of the CDR3: TGTGCCAGCAGTCTGCGACAGGGACCTGGCGAGCAGTACTTC.

This clone was seen a handful of times. The rearrangement joins TRBV5-1 to TRBJ2-1; D is uncertain. The CDR3 covers 14 residues. CDR1 and CDR2 (germline): SGHRS, YFSETQ. Trimming shortened V by 0 bases and J by 5 bases, and 9 bases separated the two germline ends. The DNA of the CDR3 is TGCGCCAGCAGCTTGGCCCCGGGCGACAATGAGCAGTTCTTC. It translates to CASSLAPGDNEQFF.